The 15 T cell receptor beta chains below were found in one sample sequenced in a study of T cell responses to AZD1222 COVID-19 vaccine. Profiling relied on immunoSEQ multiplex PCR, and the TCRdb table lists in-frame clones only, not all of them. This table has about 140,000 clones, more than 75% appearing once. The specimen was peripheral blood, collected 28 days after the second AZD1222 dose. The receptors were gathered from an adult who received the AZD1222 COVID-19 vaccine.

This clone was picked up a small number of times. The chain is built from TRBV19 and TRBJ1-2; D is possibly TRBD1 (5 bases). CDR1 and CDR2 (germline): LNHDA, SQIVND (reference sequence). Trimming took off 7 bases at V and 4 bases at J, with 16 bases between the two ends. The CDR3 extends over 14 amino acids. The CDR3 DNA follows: TGTGCCAGTAACTCGGCAGGGTCTATCTATGGCTACACCTTC. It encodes CASNSAGSIYGYTF.

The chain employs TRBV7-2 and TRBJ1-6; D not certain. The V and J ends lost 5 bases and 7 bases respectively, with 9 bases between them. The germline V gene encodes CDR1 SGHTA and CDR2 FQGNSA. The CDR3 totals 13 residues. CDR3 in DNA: TGTGCCAGCAGCCTTCAACAGAATTCACCCCTCCACTTT. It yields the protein CASSLQQNSPLHF.

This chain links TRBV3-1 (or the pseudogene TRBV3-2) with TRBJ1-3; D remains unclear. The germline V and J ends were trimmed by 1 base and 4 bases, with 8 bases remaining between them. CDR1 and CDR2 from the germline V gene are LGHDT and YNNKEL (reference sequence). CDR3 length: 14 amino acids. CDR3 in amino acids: CASSQATDGNTIYF. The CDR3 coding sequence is TGTGCCAGCAGCCAAGCAACTGACGGAAACACCATATATTTT.

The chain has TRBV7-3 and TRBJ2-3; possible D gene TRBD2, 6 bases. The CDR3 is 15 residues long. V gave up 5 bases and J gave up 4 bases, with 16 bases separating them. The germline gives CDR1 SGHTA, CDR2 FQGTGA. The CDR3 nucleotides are TGTGCCAGCAGCGCTACTGGAGGGCGGGCAGATACGCAGTATTTT. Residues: CASSATGGRADTQYF.

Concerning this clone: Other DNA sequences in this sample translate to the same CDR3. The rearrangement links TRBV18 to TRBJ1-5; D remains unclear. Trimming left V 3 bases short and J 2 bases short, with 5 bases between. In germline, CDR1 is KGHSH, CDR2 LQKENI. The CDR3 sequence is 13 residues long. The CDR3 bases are TGTGCCAGCTCACCCCAGGGCAATCAGCCCCAGCATTTT. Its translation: CASSPQGNQPQHF. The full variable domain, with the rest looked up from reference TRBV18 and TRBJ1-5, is NAGVMQNPRHLVRRRGQEARLRCSPMKGHSHVYWYRQLPEEGLKFMVYLQKENIIDESGMPKERFSAEFPKEGPSILRIQQVVRGDSAAYFCASSPQGNQPQHFGDGTRLSIL.

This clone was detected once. The CDR3 loop is CASSQEQARTDTQYF. The CDR3 DNA reads TGTGCCAGCAGCCAAGAACAGGCGCGCACAGATACGCAGTATTTT. The chain employs TRBV3-1 (or the pseudogene TRBV3-2) and TRBJ2-3, with a tentative D call TRBD1 (5 bases). Trimming cost V 0 bases and J 1 base, with 8 bases left between them. Germline V gene lookup returns CDR1 LGHDT and CDR2 YNNKEL (reference sequence). The CDR3 loop spans 15 amino acids.

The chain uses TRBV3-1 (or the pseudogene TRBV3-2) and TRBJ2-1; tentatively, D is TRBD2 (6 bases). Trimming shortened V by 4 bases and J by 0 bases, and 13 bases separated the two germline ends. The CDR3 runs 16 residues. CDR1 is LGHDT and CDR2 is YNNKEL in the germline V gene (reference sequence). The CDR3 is CASSRGGTSSYNEQFF. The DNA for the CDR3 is TGTGCCAGCAGCCGGGGCGGGACGAGCTCCTACAATGAGCAGTTCTTC.

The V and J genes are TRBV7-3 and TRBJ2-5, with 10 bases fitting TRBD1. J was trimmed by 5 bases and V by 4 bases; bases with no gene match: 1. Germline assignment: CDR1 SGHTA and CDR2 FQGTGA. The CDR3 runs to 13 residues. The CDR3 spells CASSWDRGETQYF. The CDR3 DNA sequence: TGTGCCAGCAGCTGGGACAGGGGCGAGACCCAGTACTTC.

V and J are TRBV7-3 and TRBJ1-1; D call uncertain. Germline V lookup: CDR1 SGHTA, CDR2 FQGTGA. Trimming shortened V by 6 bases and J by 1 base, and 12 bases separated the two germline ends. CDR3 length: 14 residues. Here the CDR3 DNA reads TGTGCCAGCAGGCCGACGGTCGAGAACACTGAAGCTTTCTTT. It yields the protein CASRPTVENTEAFF.

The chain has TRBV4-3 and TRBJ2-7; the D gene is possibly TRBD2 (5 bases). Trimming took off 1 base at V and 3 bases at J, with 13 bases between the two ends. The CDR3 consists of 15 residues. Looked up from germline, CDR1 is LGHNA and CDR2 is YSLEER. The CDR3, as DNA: TGCGCCAGCAGCCAAGGTTACACTAGTGGCTACGAGCAGTACTTC. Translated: CASSQGYTSGYEQYF.

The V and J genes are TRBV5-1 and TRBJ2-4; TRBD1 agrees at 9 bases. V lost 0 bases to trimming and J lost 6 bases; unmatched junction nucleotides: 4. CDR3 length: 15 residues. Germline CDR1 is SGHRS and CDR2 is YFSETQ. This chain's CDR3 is CASSLEGQGVNIQYF. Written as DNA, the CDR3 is TGCGCCAGCAGCTTGGAGGGACAGGGAGTAAACATTCAGTACTTC.

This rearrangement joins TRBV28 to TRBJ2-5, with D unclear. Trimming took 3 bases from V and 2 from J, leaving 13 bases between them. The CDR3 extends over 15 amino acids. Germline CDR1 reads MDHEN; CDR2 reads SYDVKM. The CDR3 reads CASSFTQLAQETQYF. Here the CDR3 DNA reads TGTGCCAGCAGTTTTACGCAGTTGGCACAAGAGACCCAGTACTTC.

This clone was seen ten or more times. This chain's CDR3 is CATSDWEGFYTGELFF. CDR3 DNA: TGTGCCACCAGTGATTGGGAGGGGTTTTACACCGGGGAGCTGTTTTTT. V usage is TRBV24-1 and J usage is TRBJ2-2; 7 bases are a match to TRBD2. This CDR3 spans 16 amino acids. J was trimmed by 3 bases and V by 2 bases; bases with no gene match: 5. The germline V gene encodes CDR1 KGHDR and CDR2 SFDVKD.

The CDR3 DNA is TGTGCCAGCAGCCCCCCGGGACAGGTCAAACTGTTTTTT. Encoded protein: CASSPPGQVKLFF. The chain is built from TRBV3-1 (or the pseudogene TRBV3-2) and TRBJ1-4; 8 bases are shared with TRBD1. After removal of 4 bases from V and 11 bases from J, the junction contained 6 bases not matched to a gene. This CDR3 is 13 amino acids long. From germline, CDR1 is LGHDT and CDR2 YNNKEL (reference sequence).

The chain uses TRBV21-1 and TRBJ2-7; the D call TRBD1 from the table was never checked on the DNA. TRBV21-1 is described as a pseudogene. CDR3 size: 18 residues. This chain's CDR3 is CASSKKRLWTGARYEQYF. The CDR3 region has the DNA TGTGCCAGCAGCAAAAAAAGGCTGTGGACAGGGGCTAGGTACGAGCAGTACTTC.